Listed below are T cell receptor beta chains from one sample, sequenced in a study of patients and donors after allogeneic stem cell transplantation. From the RT-PCR reads, TCRdb called clonotypes with MiXCR, one entry per CDR3 protein. Found here are 200,000 to 250,000 distinct CDR3 sequences, roughly an eighth of them singletons; the top ten hold 11%. The source material was blood, either unsorted or a sorted T cell fraction (not recorded which). Receptor source: a human donor who was either an allogeneic HSCT recipient or a stem cell or donor lymphocyte infusion donor (not recorded which). It is not recorded whose cells these are; they may come from a transplant donor. The CDR3 runs from the conserved cysteine through the conserved F or W. D genes are given only for firm matches. Clone size appears in some rows only: once, few, many, or a class for an expanded clone.

j_call clone_size v_call d_call cdr3_nt cdr3_aa
TRBJ2-3 NA TRBV5-4 NA TGTGCCAGCAGCTTTGCGGAGGGGACAGATACGCAGTATTTT CASSFAEGTDTQYF
TRBJ1-1 NA TRBV9 NA TGTGCCAGCAGCGTAGGGAGAGGAGGGGGTTTTGGTGAAGCTTTCTTT CASSVGRGGGFGEAFF
TRBJ2-7 NA TRBV20-1 TRBD2 TGCAGTGCTAGGGCCAGCGGGAATCAGTACTTC CSARASGNQYF
TRBJ2-5 NA TRBV5-4 NA TGTGCCAGCAGCTTGGGCCGGAGGATGGGAGAGACCCAGTACTTC CASSLGRRMGETQYF
TRBJ1-5 NA TRBV30 TRBD1 TGTGCCTGTGGACAGGGAGATCTGTGGAGTCAGCCCCAGCATTTT CACGQGDLWSQPQHF
TRBJ1-2 many TRBV3-1 NA TGTGCCAGCGGACAGAACTATGGCTACACCTTC CASGQNYGYTF
TRBJ2-7 few TRBV6-1 NA TGTGCCAGCACCCCCCCCGGACAGTCCTCCTACGAGCAGTACTTC CASTPPGQSSYEQYF
TRBJ2-1 many TRBV19 TRBD1 TGTGCCAGTGGGTACAGGGGGTACAATGAGCAGTTCTTC CASGYRGYNEQFF
TRBJ2-1 few TRBV11-1 NA TGTGCCAGCAGCTTACAGGGTCATGAGCAGTTCTTC CASSLQGHEQFF
TRBJ1-5 few TRBV6-1 TRBD1 TGTGCCAGCAGTGAAATGACAGGGCGAAATCAGCCCCAGCATTTT CASSEMTGRNQPQHF
TRBJ2-5 few TRBV13 TRBD2 TGTGCCAGCAGCCCACCGGGGGGGGGCCAAGAGACCCAGTACTTC CASSPPGGGQETQYF
TRBJ1-4 NA TRBV5-1 NA TGCGCCAGCAGCTTACGGGGCATTAATGAAAAACTGTTTTTT CASSLRGINEKLFF
TRBJ1-2 few TRBV6-1 NA TGTGCCAGCAAGAGGGGTGACTATGGCTACACCTTC CASKRGDYGYTF
TRBJ1-6 many TRBV4-1 NA TGCGCCAGCAGGGGGGGCGTCTATAATTCACCCCTCCACTTT CASRGGVYNSPLHF
TRBJ1-1 many TRBV3-1 NA TGTGCCAGCAGCCAAGATCGGGGGGGAGAGGCCAACACTGAAGCTTTCTTT CASSQDRGGEANTEAFF
TRBJ1-1 many TRBV25-1 NA TGTGCCAGCAGTGACAAAGTCAGGGGCATGAACACTGAAGCTTTCTTT CASSDKVRGMNTEAFF
TRBJ1-1 NA TRBV9 NA TGTGCCAGCAGCGTAGACCCTCCGTCGGGGGTGGACACTGAAGCTTTCTTT CASSVDPPSGVDTEAFF
TRBJ1-1 few TRBV20-1 NA TGCAGTGCTAGAGATTGGGGGACGAACACTGAAGCTTTCTTT CSARDWGTNTEAFF
TRBJ2-5 NA TRBV27 TRBD1 TGTGCCAGCAGTTTGGGCGGGACAGGGAAATTAGAGACCCAGTACTTC CASSLGGTGKLETQYF
TRBJ2-5 once TRBV24-1 TRBD2 TGTGCCACCGGGTCCTCGGCTAGCGGCCAGAGGGAGACCCAGTACTTC CATGSSASGQRETQYF
TRBJ2-7 few TRBV6-2/TRBV6-3 NA TGTGCCAGCACCCGGTTCGGAGCGTACTCCTACGAGCAGTACTTC CASTRFGAYSYEQYF
TRBJ2-5 few TRBV5-4 NA TGTGCCAGCAGCTTGCAAGGGGAACAAGAGACCCAGTACTTC CASSLQGEQETQYF
TRBJ1-1 once TRBV4-2 TRBD1 TGTGCCAGCAGCCAAGCAGGGACAGGGTCCACTGAAGCTTTCTTT CASSQAGTGSTEAFF
TRBJ2-3 many TRBV4-1 NA TGCGCCAGCAGCCAAGAGGGGGGGCTCACAGATACGCAGTATTTT CASSQEGGLTDTQYF
TRBJ2-2 many TRBV20-1 TRBD2 TGCAGTGCTTCACTAGCGGGAGGGCAGACCGGGGAGCTGTTTTTT CSASLAGGQTGELFF
TRBJ2-5 few TRBV20-1 TRBD2 TGCAGTGCCCCACGACTAGCGGGAGGTCAAGAGACCCAGTACTTC CSAPRLAGGQETQYF
TRBJ2-1 few TRBV12-3/TRBV12-4 NA TGTGCCAGCACCCGTGGGAGTGGGCAGTTCTTC CASTRGSGQFF
TRBJ2-3 NA TRBV4-2 TRBD2 TGTGCCAGCAGCCAAGATCCACCCCCGAGCGGGGGGAGGGATACGCAGTATTTT CASSQDPPPSGGRDTQYF
TRBJ1-1 NA TRBV2 NA TGTGCCAGCAGGGCCGAAGGGGTAGGACCTAACACTGAAGCTTTCTTT CASRAEGVGPNTEAFF
TRBJ1-2 NA TRBV12-3/TRBV12-4 NA TGTGCCAGCAGTGAGGGCGTAGCCTATGGCTACACCTTC CASSEGVAYGYTF
TRBJ1-1 many TRBV7-8 NA TGTGCCAGCAGCTTCCCGGGATCTGAAGCTTTCTTT CASSFPGSEAFF
TRBJ2-1 once TRBV12-5 TRBD1 TGTGCTAGTGGACCGGACAGGGGCAGTGAGCAGTTCTTC CASGPDRGSEQFF
TRBJ2-6 NA TRBV20-1 NA TGCAGTGCAGCACTAGCAAGCTCTGGGGCCAACGTCCTGACTTTC CSAALASSGANVLTF
TRBJ1-1 many TRBV20-1 NA TGCAGTGCCCCTTTATCCCCAGCCAGAGACACTGAAGCTTTCTTT CSAPLSPARDTEAFF
TRBJ2-7 NA TRBV5-4 NA TGTGCCAGCAGCGTGCCAAGATATGGGGGGGCGAAGTACGAGCAGTACTTC CASSVPRYGGAKYEQYF
TRBJ2-7 few TRBV30 TRBD2 TGTGCCTGGACTAGGACTAGCGGGGGGCACGAGCAGTACTTC CAWTRTSGGHEQYF
TRBJ1-5 few TRBV14 TRBD1 TGTGCCAGCAGCCAAGAAAGTGGGACAGGCCTCTATAGCAATCAGCCCCAGCATTTT CASSQESGTGLYSNQPQHF
TRBJ1-5 few TRBV19 NA TGTGCCAGTAGCCGACAGGTTAGTCAGCCCCAGCATTTT CASSRQVSQPQHF
TRBJ2-3 few TRBV5-1 NA TGCGCCAGCAGCTCCCTGCCCGGGAGCTCGACAGATACGCAGTATTTT CASSSLPGSSTDTQYF
TRBJ2-7 NA TRBV5-1 NA TGCGCCAGCAGCCGGGATGGGGGGACCTACGAGCAGTACTTC CASSRDGGTYEQYF
TRBJ2-1 NA TRBV20-1 NA TGCAGTGCTAGCCTCCAGAGGGGGGGCTACAATGAGCAGTTCTTC CSASLQRGGYNEQFF
TRBJ1-2 many TRBV3-1 NA TGTGCCAGCAGCCAAGAGAAAGGCTACACCTTC CASSQEKGYTF
TRBJ2-5 few TRBV4-2 TRBD2 TGTGCCAGCAGCCTGCGAGCGGGGGGCCTCCAAGAGACCCAGTACTTC CASSLRAGGLQETQYF
TRBJ2-3 few TRBV5-1 TRBD2 TGCGCCAGCAGCTTGGAGGCGGGAGTGGGAGATACGCAGTATTTT CASSLEAGVGDTQYF
TRBJ1-4 NA TRBV2 TRBD1 TGTGCCAGCAGGGGACAGCGATCTAATGAAAAACTGTTTTTT CASRGQRSNEKLFF
TRBJ2-5 few TRBV7-2 TRBD2 TGTGCCAGCAGCTCAGCGGGGGGAATGGAGACCCAGTACTTC CASSSAGGMETQYF
TRBJ1-1 many TRBV29-1 NA TGCAGCGTTTATTCATATGGGAACACTGAAGCTTTCTTT CSVYSYGNTEAFF
TRBJ2-5 few TRBV6-5 TRBD2 TGTGCCAGCAGTTACAGGCTAGCGGGGACTCAAGAGACCCAGTACTTC CASSYRLAGTQETQYF
TRBJ2-7 few TRBV6-6 TRBD1 TGTGCCAGCAGTCCCACAGGGGACTACGAGCAGTACTTC CASSPTGDYEQYF
TRBJ2-3 few TRBV5-1 TRBD2 TGCGCCAGCAGCTGGGGGCGCGGGGGGGCGCGCACAGATACGCAGTATTTT CASSWGRGGARTDTQYF
TRBJ2-4 NA TRBV5-1 TRBD2 TGCGCCAGCAGCTTGGGACTAGCGGGAGTCGGAAACATTCAGTACTTC CASSLGLAGVGNIQYF
TRBJ1-5 few TRBV24-1 TRBD1 TGTGCCACCAGTCGAGACAGGGGCAATCAGCCCCAGCATTTT CATSRDRGNQPQHF
TRBJ2-2 many TRBV24-1 NA TGTGCCACCAGTGATCCTAATGATATGGGGGCGCGAGGCACCGGGGAGCTGTTTTTT CATSDPNDMGARGTGELFF